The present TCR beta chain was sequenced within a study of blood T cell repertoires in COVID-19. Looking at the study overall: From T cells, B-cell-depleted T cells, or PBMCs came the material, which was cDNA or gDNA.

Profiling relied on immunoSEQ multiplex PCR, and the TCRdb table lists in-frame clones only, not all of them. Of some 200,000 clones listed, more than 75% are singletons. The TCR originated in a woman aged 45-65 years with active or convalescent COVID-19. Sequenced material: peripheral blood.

The CDR3 region has the DNA TGTGCCAGCAGCCAAGGGACTAGCGGGAGTGTGCAGTTCTTC. Translating gives CASSQGTSGSVQFF. This rearrangement joins TRBV11-3 to TRBJ2-1, with 14 positions matching TRBD2. V lost 5 bases and J lost 12; bases outside the gene matches: 6. The CDR3 runs to 14 residues. Per the germline V gene, CDR1 is SGHNT and CDR2 is YENEEA.